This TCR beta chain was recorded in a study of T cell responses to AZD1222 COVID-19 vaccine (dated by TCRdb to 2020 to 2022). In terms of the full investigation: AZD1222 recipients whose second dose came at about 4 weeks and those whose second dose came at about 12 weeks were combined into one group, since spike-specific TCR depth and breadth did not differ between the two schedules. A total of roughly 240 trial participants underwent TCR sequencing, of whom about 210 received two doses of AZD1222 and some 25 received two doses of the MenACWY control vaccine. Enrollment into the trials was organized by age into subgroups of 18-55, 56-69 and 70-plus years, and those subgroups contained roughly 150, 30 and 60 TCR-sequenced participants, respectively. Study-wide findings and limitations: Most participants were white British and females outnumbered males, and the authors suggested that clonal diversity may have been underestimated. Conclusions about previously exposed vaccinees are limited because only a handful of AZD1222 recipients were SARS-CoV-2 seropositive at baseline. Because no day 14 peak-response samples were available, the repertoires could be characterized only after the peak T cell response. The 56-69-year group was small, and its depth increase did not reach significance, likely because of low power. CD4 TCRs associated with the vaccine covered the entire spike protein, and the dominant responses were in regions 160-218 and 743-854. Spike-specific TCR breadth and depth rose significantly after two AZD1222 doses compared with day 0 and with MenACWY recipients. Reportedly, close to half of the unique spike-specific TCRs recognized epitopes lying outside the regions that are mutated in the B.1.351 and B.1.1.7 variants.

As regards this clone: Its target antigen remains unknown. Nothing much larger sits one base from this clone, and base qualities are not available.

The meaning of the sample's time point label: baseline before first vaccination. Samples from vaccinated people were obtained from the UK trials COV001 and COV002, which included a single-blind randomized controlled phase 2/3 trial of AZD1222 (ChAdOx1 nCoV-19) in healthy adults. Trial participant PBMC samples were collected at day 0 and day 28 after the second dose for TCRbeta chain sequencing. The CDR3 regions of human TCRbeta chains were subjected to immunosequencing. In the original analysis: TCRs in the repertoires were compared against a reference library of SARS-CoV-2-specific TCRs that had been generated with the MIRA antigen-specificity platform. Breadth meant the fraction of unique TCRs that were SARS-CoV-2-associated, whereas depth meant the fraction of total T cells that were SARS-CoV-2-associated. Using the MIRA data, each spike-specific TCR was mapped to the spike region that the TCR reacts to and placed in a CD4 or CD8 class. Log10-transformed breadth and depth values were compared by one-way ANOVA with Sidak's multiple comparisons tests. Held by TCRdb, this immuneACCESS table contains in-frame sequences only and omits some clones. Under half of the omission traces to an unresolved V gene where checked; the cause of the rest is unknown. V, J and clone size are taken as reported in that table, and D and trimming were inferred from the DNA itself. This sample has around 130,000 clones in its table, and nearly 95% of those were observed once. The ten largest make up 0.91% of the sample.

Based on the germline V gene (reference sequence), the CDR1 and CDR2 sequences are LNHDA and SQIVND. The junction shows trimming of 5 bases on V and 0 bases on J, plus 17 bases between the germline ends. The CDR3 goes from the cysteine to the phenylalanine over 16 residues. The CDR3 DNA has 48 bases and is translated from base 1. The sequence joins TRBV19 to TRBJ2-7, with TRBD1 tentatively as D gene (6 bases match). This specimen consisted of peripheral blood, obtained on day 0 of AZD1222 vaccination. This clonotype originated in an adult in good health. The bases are TGTGCCAGTAGTTCGTTGGGCCACAGGGACTCCTACGAGCAGTACTTC. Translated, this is CASSSLGHRDSYEQYF.